The source of this TCR beta chain is a study of CD8 T cells in ankylosing spondylitis. Scientists made TCR beta libraries using quantitative 5'-RACE with molecular barcodes. TCRdb passed the 5' RACE reads through MiXCR, listing each CDR3 protein once. The repertoire consists of 85,000 to 100,000 distinct CDR3 sequences, with around 9.4% occurring once and the leading ten covering approximately 5.5%. About this clonotype: The antigen is unknown.

The CDR3 loop spans 14 amino acids. The germline V gene encodes CDR1 SGHRS and CDR2 YFSETQ. V was trimmed by 0 bases and J by 5 bases, leaving 10 bases between them. Study-wide findings and caveats: A TCR beta motif of several highly homologous variants seemed to mark ankylosing spondylitis blood. Disease-linked clones were found to be CD8+ and relatively rare in peripheral blood.

This TCR came from a male donor with ankylosing spondylitis or in good health (not recorded which). The sample taken for sequencing was blood, either unsorted or a sorted T cell fraction (not recorded which). The gene calls are TRBV5-1 and TRBJ2-3, with D perhaps matching TRBD2 (6 bases). For the CDR3, the DNA is TGCGCCAGCAGCTTGGAACGGGGGAGAGATACGCAGTATTTT. This gives the protein CASSLERGRDTQYF.